A selection of T cell receptor beta chains follows, all from one sample in a study of Ad26.COV2.S vaccination and SARS-CoV-2 variants. Method: immunoSEQ multiplex PCR; TCRdb's copy keeps in-frame clones and lacks some. Counted here are around 350,000 clones, about 85% occurring once; the ten biggest clones make up roughly 3.3%. Here the sequenced sample was peripheral blood, taken in a trial of Ad26.COV2.S vaccine versus placebo. The receptor set was obtained from a person between 18 and 65 years old who received the Ad26.COV2.S COVID-19 vaccine or a placebo. CDR3s leave out the opening cysteine and the closing phenylalanine or tryptophan. Only some rows state a clone size, as once, few, many or a class for expanded clones.

J	size	length	V	CDR3
TRBJ2-5	once	14	TRBV25-1	ASSDGSGKPGETQY
TRBJ1-2	-	13	TRBV21-1	ASSKVRQTNYGYT
TRBJ2-3	-	12	TRBV10-3	AIREADSTDTQY
TRBJ2-4	-	12	TRBV6-2/TRBV6-3	ASSYSISEDIQY
TRBJ1-5	-	11	TRBV25-1	ASSEGGKQPQH
TRBJ2-3	-	12	TRBV11-2	ASSFSPTEGTQY
TRBJ2-7	-	13	TRBV11-2	ASSLAEGFTYEQY
TRBJ1-2	-	13	TRBV4-1	ASSQEFQGGYGYT
TRBJ1-4	-	13	TRBV5-1	ASSLLGTTNEKLF
TRBJ2-1	-	15	TRBV5-6	ASSLYAGKSSYNEQF
TRBJ1-4	once	16	TRBV4-1	ASSQGDRRTGPGEKLF
TRBJ1-1	-	10	TRBV10-2	ASSRRNTEAF
TRBJ2-5	-	11	TRBV12-3/TRBV12-4	ASNDRAQETQY
TRBJ1-1	-	11	TRBV11-3	ASSFQSNTEAF
TRBJ1-1	-	12	TRBV29-1	SVEAGGMNTEAF
TRBJ2-1	-	12	TRBV2	ASVQGLAPNEQF
TRBJ2-1	once	10	TRBV25-1	ASSEYYGEQF
TRBJ2-5	-	12	TRBV19	ASTPTGARETQY
TRBJ2-1	-	7	TRBV20-1	SARPRRF
TRBJ2-3	-	12	TRBV7-2	ASLGAVSTDTQY
TRBJ2-7	-	14	TRBV5-4	ASSLGLGQGSYEQY
TRBJ1-2	-	13	TRBV5-4	ASSFPGQVRAGYT
TRBJ1-3	-	15	TRBV3-1/TRBV3-2	ASSQMVSSNSGNTIY
TRBJ2-2	-	11	TRBV24-1	ATSLGYTGELF
TRBJ2-3	-	13	TRBV10-2	ASIRTGGSTDTQY
TRBJ2-3	-	14	TRBV27	ASSSGLAGSTDTQY
TRBJ1-6	-	14	TRBV6-5	ASSLNRGSSNSPLH